The clone carrying this T cell receptor beta chain was recorded only once. Antigen unknown. These data come from a study of graft-versus-host responses after intestinal transplantation. Study information: Transplants given to recipients were multivisceral, liver-intestinal, or isolated intestinal. For around 3 years after anti-thymocyte globulin induction, all recipients took tacrolimus and steroids.

Measured with immunoSEQ multiplex PCR; TCRdb has only the in-frame clones, and not every one. The data hold around 110,000 clones, with approximately 90% observed a single time. Study-wide findings and caveats: Recipient bone marrow held GvH clones, some seen earlier in ileum or blood. Association was observed between peak circulating GvH clone levels and early post-transplant HvG declines.

Trimming took off 6 bases at V and 8 bases at J, with 16 bases between the two ends. CDR3 size: 13 residues. Germline loops: CDR1 MNHNS, CDR2 SASEGT. This chain uses TRBV6-1 with TRBJ1-2; D call uncertain. The sequence came from a human donor who received an intestinal transplant. Sequences were derived from unstimulated CD4+ T cells sorted from spleen or lymph node cells, sampled before intestinal transplant. The CDR3 coding sequence is TGTGCCAGCAGGCCTGACGGGATTCAGGGCTACACCTTC. Its protein product is CASRPDGIQGYTF.